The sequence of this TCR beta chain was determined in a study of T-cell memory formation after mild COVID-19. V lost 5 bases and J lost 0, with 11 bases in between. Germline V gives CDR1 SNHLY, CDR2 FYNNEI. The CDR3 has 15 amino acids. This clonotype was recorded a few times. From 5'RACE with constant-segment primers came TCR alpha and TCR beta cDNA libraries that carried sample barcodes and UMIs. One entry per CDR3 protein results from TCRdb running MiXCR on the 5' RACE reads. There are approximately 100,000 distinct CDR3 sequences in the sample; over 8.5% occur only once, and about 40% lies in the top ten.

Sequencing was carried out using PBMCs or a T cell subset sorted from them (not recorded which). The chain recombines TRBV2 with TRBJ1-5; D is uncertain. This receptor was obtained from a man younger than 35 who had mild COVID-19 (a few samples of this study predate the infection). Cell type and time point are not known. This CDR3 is CASSPGGYSNQPQHF. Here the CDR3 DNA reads TGTGCCAGCAGTCCGGGAGGCTATAGCAATCAGCCCCAGCATTTT.